Listed below are T cell receptor beta chains from one sample, sequenced in a study of OX40 agonist ivuxolimab in advanced cancers. Profiling relied on immunoSEQ multiplex PCR, and the TCRdb table lists in-frame clones only, not all of them. The sample records some 130,000 clones, about nine tenths being singletons. Sequencing was performed on CD4+ or CD8+ T cells sorted from blood, taken in a trial of the OX40 agonist ivuxolimab. The origin of the receptors is an adult with an advanced solid tumor such as melanoma, head and neck, liver or kidney cancer. Each CDR3 is given with its conserved first and last residue. A D gene is named only where the DNA matches it firmly. Where a row states a size, it is once, few, many or the class of an expanded clone; other rows omit it.

clone size | J gene | V gene | D gene | CDR3 protein | CDR3 DNA
. | TRBJ2-3 | TRBV5-4 | . | CASSPASGVALTDTQYF | TGTGCCAGCAGCCCCGCCTCGGGGGTAGCACTCACAGATACGCAGTATTTT
once | TRBJ2-1 | TRBV2 | TRBD2 | CAIKRELAGPNEQFF | TGTGCCATCAAAAGGGAACTAGCGGGACCCAATGAGCAGTTCTTC
once | TRBJ1-5 | TRBV28 | TRBD1 | CASSPLGQASYSNQPQHF | TGTGCCAGCAGTCCACTAGGACAGGCAAGCTATAGCAATCAGCCCCAGCATTTT
. | TRBJ1-1 | TRBV5-1 | . | CASSTSAGVTEAFF | TGCGCCAGCAGCACCTCAGCAGGGGTCACTGAAGCTTTCTTT
. | TRBJ2-1 | TRBV4-3 | TRBD2 | CASSLGRGATNNEQFF | TGCGCCAGCAGCCTCGGGAGGGGGGCGACTAACAATGAGCAGTTCTTC
. | TRBJ1-2 | TRBV28 | TRBD1 | CASRRQGAEGYTF | TGTGCCAGCAGAAGACAGGGGGCGGAGGGCTACACCTTC
. | TRBJ1-1 | TRBV5-1 | . | CASSLEGRGMNTEAFF | TGCGCCAGCAGCTTGGAGGGCAGGGGAATGAACACTGAAGCTTTCTTT
. | TRBJ1-3 | TRBV6-5 | . | CASSYRNTIYF | TGTGCCAGCAGTTACCGGAACACCATATATTTT
. | TRBJ2-3 | TRBV7-3 | TRBD2 | CASSLQGGNTQYF | TGTGCCAGCAGCTTACAGGGAGGGAATACGCAGTATTTT
. | TRBJ2-7 | TRBV19 | TRBD1 | CASSSWDRGSYEQYF | TGTGCCAGTAGTTCTTGGGACAGGGGCTCCTACGAGCAGTACTTC
. | TRBJ2-1 | TRBV11-2 | . | CASSQQSTDEQFF | TGTGCCAGCAGCCAGCAGAGCACCGATGAGCAGTTCTTC
. | TRBJ1-2 | TRBV5-6 | . | CASSLSGYGYTF | TGTGCCAGCAGCTTGAGTGGGTATGGCTACACCTTC
. | TRBJ2-7 | TRBV7-6 | TRBD2 | CASSLEDGGETYEQYF | TGTGCCAGCAGCTTAGAGGACGGGGGGGAAACCTACGAGCAGTACTTC
. | TRBJ1-5 | TRBV18 | . | CASSPKDLSGYQPQHF | TGTGCCAGCTCACCTAAGGACCTAAGCGGTTATCAGCCCCAGCATTTT
. | TRBJ2-7 | TRBV9 | . | CASSEGDNSYEQYF | TGTGCCAGCAGCGAGGGGGACAACTCCTACGAGCAGTACTTC
. | TRBJ1-4 | TRBV6-6 | TRBD1 | CAATRGRGEKLFF | TGTGCCGCGACCAGGGGGAGAGGTGAAAAACTGTTTTTT
. | TRBJ2-5 | TRBV10-2 | . | CASSESDGATQYF | TGCGCCAGCAGTGAGTCGGATGGCGCGACCCAGTACTTC
. | TRBJ2-1 | TRBV27 | TRBD2 | CASSLYRTSGYNEQFF | TGTGCCAGCAGTTTATACCGGACTAGCGGTTACAATGAGCAGTTCTTC
. | TRBJ1-2 | TRBV11-3 | . | CASSVTLLGGYTF | TGTGCCAGCAGCGTAACCCTTCTAGGAGGCTACACCTTC
once | TRBJ1-1 | TRBV28 | . | CASREGTLRGMNTEAFF | TGTGCCAGCAGGGAGGGGACGTTGCGGGGAATGAACACTGAAGCTTTCTTT
. | TRBJ1-2 | TRBV6-4 | TRBD1 | CASRPGQGVSDYGYTF | TGTGCCAGCAGACCGGGACAGGGGGTATCTGACTATGGCTACACCTTC
. | TRBJ2-5 | TRBV20-1 | TRBD1 | CSADRGETQYF | TGCAGTGCTGACAGGGGGGAGACCCAGTACTTC
. | TRBJ2-1 | TRBV19 | . | CASPLEQFF | TGTGCCAGTCCTCTGGAGCAGTTCTTC
. | TRBJ2-7 | TRBV9 | . | CASSSYQGYEQYF | TGTGCCAGCAGCTCGTATCAGGGGTACGAGCAGTACTTC
. | TRBJ1-2 | TRBV9 | . | CASSVGNPGHGYGYTF | TGTGCCAGCAGCGTCGGAAATCCGGGACACGGTTATGGCTACACCTTC
. | TRBJ1-5 | TRBV19 | . | CASSIYPGSSNQPQHF | TGTGCCAGTAGTATTTATCCCGGCAGTAGCAATCAGCCCCAGCATTTT
. | TRBJ2-2 | TRBV4-2 | TRBD2 | CASSQSAGADTGELFF | TGTGCCAGCAGCCAATCAGCGGGAGCGGACACCGGGGAGCTGTTTTTT
once | TRBJ1-1 | TRBV11-3 | . | CASSLEPGSEAFF | TGTGCCAGCAGCTTAGAGCCGGGATCTGAAGCTTTCTTT
. | TRBJ1-1 | TRBV27 | . | CASSSQGTTEAFF | TGTGCCAGCAGTAGTCAGGGTACCACTGAAGCTTTCTTT
. | TRBJ2-2 | TRBV21-1 | . | CASSNRITGELFF | TGTGCCAGCAGCAACCGTATCACCGGGGAGCTGTTTTTT
. | TRBJ2-4 | TRBV18 | TRBD1 | CASSPQGAINIQYF | TGTGCCAGCTCACCACAGGGGGCGATAAACATTCAGTACTTC
once | TRBJ1-5 | TRBV7-2 | TRBD1 | CASSLDRGNQPQHF | TGTGCCAGCAGCCTTGACAGGGGTAATCAGCCCCAGCATTTT
. | TRBJ2-3 | TRBV7-3 | . | CASSPGAGSTDTQYF | TGTGCCAGCAGCCCAGGGGCGGGTAGCACAGATACGCAGTATTTT
few | TRBJ1-2 | TRBV9 | . | CASSPQGPNYGYTF | TGTGCCAGCAGCCCTCAGGGGCCCAACTATGGCTACACCTTC
. | TRBJ2-1 | TRBV6-5 | TRBD2 | CASSSGRAYNEQFF | TGTGCCAGCAGTAGCGGGAGGGCCTACAATGAGCAGTTCTTC
. | TRBJ2-5 | TRBV7-9 | . | CASISGQAGAQYF | TGTGCCAGCATCTCTGGGCAGGCTGGGGCCCAGTACTTC
once | TRBJ1-5 | TRBV10-2 | . | CASSESTKVYSNQPQHF | TGCGCCAGCAGTGAGTCGACGAAGGTCTATAGCAATCAGCCCCAGCATTTT
few | TRBJ2-5 | TRBV7-2 | . | CASSLGGSQETQYF | TGTGCCAGCAGCTTAGGGGGCAGCCAAGAGACCCAGTACTTC
. | TRBJ2-1 | TRBV15 | . | CATSSFFGGEQFF | TGTGCCACCAGCAGCTTCTTCGGAGGCGAGCAGTTCTTC
few | TRBJ1-5 | TRBV7-2 | . | CASTGLGGTGNQPQHF | TGTGCCAGCACGGGGTTGGGTGGGACCGGCAATCAGCCCCAGCATTTT